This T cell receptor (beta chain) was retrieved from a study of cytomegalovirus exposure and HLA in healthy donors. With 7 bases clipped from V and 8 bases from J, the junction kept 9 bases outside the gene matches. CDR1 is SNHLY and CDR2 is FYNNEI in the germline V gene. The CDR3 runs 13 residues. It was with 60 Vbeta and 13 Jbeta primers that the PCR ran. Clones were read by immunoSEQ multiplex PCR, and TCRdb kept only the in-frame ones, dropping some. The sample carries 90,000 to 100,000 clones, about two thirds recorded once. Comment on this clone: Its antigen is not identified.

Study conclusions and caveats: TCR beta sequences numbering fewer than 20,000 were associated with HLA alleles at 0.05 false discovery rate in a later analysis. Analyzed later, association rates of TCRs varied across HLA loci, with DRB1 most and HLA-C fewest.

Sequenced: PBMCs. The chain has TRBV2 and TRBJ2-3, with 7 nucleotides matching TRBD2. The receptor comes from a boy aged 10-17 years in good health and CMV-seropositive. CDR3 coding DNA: TGTGCCAGCACTTTCCGGGAGGACGGTACGCAGTATTTT. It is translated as CASTFREDGTQYF.